Here is one T cell receptor beta chain with its context. Its antigen remains unidentified. The sample is drawn from a study of siplizumab effects on memory and regulatory T cells. Overall study results and limits: The alloresponse seemed to draw substantially on naive T cells, which appeared more diverse than memory cells. A small minority of alloreactive clones were mapped to unstimulated subsets.

This CDR3 spans 11 amino acids. The V end lost 5 bases, the J end lost 4 bases, and 6 bases lay between the germline ends. Germline V lookup: CDR1 SGHTA, CDR2 FQGNSA. Profiling relied on immunoSEQ multiplex PCR, and the TCRdb table lists in-frame clones only, not all of them. Here the sample spans approximately 100,000 clones, 93% being singletons. This clonotype was sampled from a human donor in good health. V gene TRBV7-2 combines with J gene TRBJ2-7, with D uncertain. Sample: non-Treg CD4+ T cells sorted from blood. The CDR3 coding sequence is TGTGCCAGCAGCCCCAAATACGAGCAGTACTTC. This codes for CASSPKYEQYF.